This TCR beta chain was recorded in a study of CD4 T cells in relation to SARS-CoV-2 and coronaviruses. Whole-study context: Negative control cultures got HIV-1 Nef peptides or no peptide. Findings and limits, study-wide: SARS-CoV-2-driven expansion was significantly weaker in crossreactive than monoreactive clones.

There are a few counts of this clone. Its specificity is unknown. V lost 3 bases to trimming and J lost 7 bases, with 8 bases between them. Germline assignment: CDR1 SGHTS and CDR2 YDEGEE. This CDR3 comprises 13 residues. Libraries were prepared by immunoSEQ multiplex PCR; TCRdb keeps only in-frame clonotypes and omits some of them. The sample lists around 25,000 clones; over 60% were seen once. Before the COVID-19 pandemic, during about 2011-2018, CD4+ T cells were taken from unexposed donors. The cells were cultured for around ten days before CD4+ T cells were isolated. Testing used SARS-CoV-2 S/N and four cold-coronavirus spikes on unexposed-donor CD4+ T cells, cells permitting.

The rearrangement uses TRBV5-8 and TRBJ1-6, with D uncertain. Material for sequencing was CD4+ T cells from PBMCs, cultured in vitro. This TCR derives from a human donor in good health. CDR3: CASSSRANSPLHF. CDR3 DNA: TGTGCCAGCAGCTCGAGGGCCAATTCACCCCTCCACTTT.